Listed here is a single TCR beta chain. Its matching antigen is unknown. The sample comes from a study of CD8 T cells in ankylosing spondylitis. Using quantitative 5'-RACE with molecular barcodes, the authors made TCR beta libraries. TCRdb analysed the 5' RACE reads with MiXCR anew, one entry per CDR3 protein. This sample carries fewer than 250,000 distinct CDR3 sequences, roughly 32% of them seen once, and the ten largest clones take around 4.5%. Regarding the study as a whole: Clones linked to the disease showed a CD8+ phenotype. They occurred at relatively low frequencies in peripheral blood.

The V gene's germline CDR1 is SGHVS and CDR2 FNYEAQ. The CDR3 has 16 amino acids. V shed 4 bases, J shed 5 bases, and the junction held 11 bases outside the gene matches. This receptor was taken from a male donor with ankylosing spondylitis or in good health (not recorded which). V usage is TRBV7-6 and J usage is TRBJ2-7; TRBD1 aligns across 10 bases. The sample taken for sequencing was blood, either unsorted or a sorted T cell fraction (not recorded which). The CDR3 DNA follows: TGTGCCAGCAGCTCACTAGCCGCCGGGACAGGGGACGAGCAGTACTTC. This sequence encodes CASSSLAAGTGDEQYF.